Sequencing of this T cell receptor beta chain was carried out in a study of STAT5B mutations in CD4+ large granular lymphocyte leukemia. Study-wide context: Among healthy controls, a particular HLA allele went with more CDR3 'QG' motifs. Study observations and caveats: Without putative leukemic clones, patient CD4-sorted repertoires remained more clonal than healthy CD4+ repertoires. Compared with healthy controls (2/35), patient top clones favored TRBV06 (8/27).

This clone was found a few times. What it binds is not known. Germline CDR1 and CDR2: SEHNR and FQNEAQ (reference sequence). CDR3 size: 12 residues. Trimming stripped 5 bases from V and 8 bases from J, with 10 bases between. In the original analysis: Productive clonotypes were detectable down to 2.59 x 10-5 frequency. TCRdb keeps only in-frame clones here, not all; method: immunoSEQ multiplex PCR. That table supplies the V and J calls and clone size; D and trimming were determined from the DNA. The sample consists of 37,000 or so clones, around 85% of them appearing once. The sequenced sample was CD4+ T cells from blood buffy coats. The receptor was derived from a human donor in good health. V and J are TRBV7-9 and TRBJ2-1; the D gene is possibly TRBD2 (6 bases). The CDR3 reads CASSPGDYEQFF. CDR3 coding DNA: TGTGCCAGCAGCCCGGGGGATTATGAGCAGTTCTTC.